A single sample is the source of the 30 T cell receptor beta chains below, sequenced in a study of shared clonotypes between healthy human individuals. Using immunoSEQ multiplex PCR, the repertoire was profiled, and TCRdb retains in-frame clones only, with some absent. The sample lists a few million clones, approximately 94% occurring once. Sequenced material: naive CD4+ T cells sorted from blood. Subset reported: CD45RA+ positively selected. The source of these receptors is a man between 18 and 29 years old in good health.

The count of this clone is one. In nucleotides, the CDR3 is TGTGCCAGCAGCTTCGGGTACCCCACTGAAGCTTTCTTT. This sequence encodes CASSFGYPTEAFF. This chain links TRBV7-2 with TRBJ1-1; D call uncertain. The V end lost 3 bases, the J end lost 4 bases, and 9 bases lay between the germline ends. Germline V gene data show CDR1 as SGHTA and CDR2 as FQGNSA. This CDR3 has 13 residues. Variable domain in full (rest from reference TRBV7-2 and TRBJ1-1): GAGVSQSPSNKVTEKGKDVELRCDPISGHTALYWYRQSLGQGLEFLIYFQGNSAPDKSGLPSDRFSAERTGGSVSTLTIQRTQQEDSAVYLCASSFGYPTEAFFGQGTRLTVV.

On this clone itself: The sample contains more than one DNA sequence encoding this CDR3. This rearrangement joins TRBV4-1 to TRBJ1-1; D is uncertain. Germline CDR1 MGHRA, CDR2 YSYEKL. The CDR3 is 13 residues long. V was clipped by 0 bases and J by 2 bases, with 4 bases between them. Here the CDR3 reads CASSQDLNTEAFF. CDR3 nucleotide sequence: TGCGCCAGCAGCCAAGATCTAAACACTGAAGCTTTCTTT.

The V call is TRBV19, the J call TRBJ1-2, with D possibly TRBD1 on 5 matching bases. This CDR3 has 14 amino acids. The germline CDR1 and CDR2 sequences are LNHDA and SQIVND (reference sequence). Trimming stripped 3 bases from V and 4 bases from J, with 12 bases between. The CDR3 nucleotides are TGTGCCAGTAGTATCCGCTCGGGGGGCTATGGCTACACCTTC. Its translation is CASSIRSGGYGYTF.

V is TRBV19 and J is TRBJ2-7; 11 positions agree with TRBD1. The CDR3 spans 15 residues. Unmatched junction bases numbered 10, after V lost 5 bases and J lost 7 bases. Germline V lookup: CDR1 LNHDA, CDR2 SQIVND (reference sequence). The CDR3 region has the DNA TGTGCCAGTAGTGTGGACAGGGGGCCTACGGGGGAGCAGTACTTC. It codes for CASSVDRGPTGEQYF.

This chain connects TRBV28 to TRBJ1-5, with D hard to call. Looked up from germline, CDR1 is MDHEN and CDR2 is SYDVKM. The CDR3 has 13 residues. V lost 6 bases, J lost 0 bases, and 6 bases lay in between. In nucleotides, the CDR3 is TGTGCCAGCAGGCAGTATAGCAATCAGCCCCAGCATTTT. Translation gives CASRQYSNQPQHF.

This clone was seen a single time. The chain carries TRBV7-2 and TRBJ1-2; D ambiguous. Germline lookup yields CDR1 SGHTA and CDR2 FQGNSA. Between the trimmed V and J ends, which lost 5 bases and 2 bases, there was a span of 12 bases. This CDR3 has 14 residues. The CDR3 here is CASSPTIANYGYTF. DNA for the CDR3: TGTGCCAGCAGCCCAACGATTGCGAACTATGGCTACACCTTC.

The J gene is TRBJ2-1, the V gene TRBV7-2; TRBD1 agrees at 8 bases. Trimming cost V 5 bases and J 1 base; bases outside gene matches: 7. CDR1 SGHTA and CDR2 FQGNSA come from the germline V gene. The CDR3 consists of 16 residues. The CDR3 DNA reads TGTGCCAGCAGCCCCAGACAGGGGTTATCCTACAATGAGCAGTTCTTC. Residues: CASSPRQGLSYNEQFF.

This sequence joins TRBV10-2 and TRBJ2-7; 8 nucleotides agree with TRBD1. The CDR3 contains 15 residues. With V trimmed by 7 bases and J by 7 bases, 15 bases remained unmatched. Per the germline V gene, CDR1 is WSHSY and CDR2 is SAAADI. The CDR3 DNA sequence: TGCGCCAGCATGGAGTTCGTCAGGGGGCAGGTGGAGCAGTACTTC. Residues: CASMEFVRGQVEQYF.

The chain recombines TRBV6-6 with TRBJ2-7; 9 bases are shared with TRBD2. V trimming: 6 bases; J trimming: 5 bases; junction bases outside the gene matches: 2. This CDR3 spans 12 amino acids. Per germline, CDR1 MNHNY and CDR2 SVGAGI (reference sequence). The CDR3 loop is CASSPSGNEQYF. In DNA, the CDR3 is TGTGCCAGCAGCCCTAGCGGGAACGAGCAGTACTTC.

This clone was detected once. Other DNA sequences in this sample translate to the same CDR3. The V gene is TRBV30, the J gene TRBJ2-3, with D unclear. CDR1 GTSNPN and CDR2 SVGIG come from the germline V gene (reference sequence). The CDR3 extends over 14 amino acids. V dropped 0 bases and J dropped 0 bases, with 7 bases sitting between them. The CDR3 reads CAWSVLASTDTQYF. The CDR3 nucleotides are TGTGCCTGGAGTGTACTGGCTAGCACAGATACGCAGTATTTT. The full variable domain, its missing parts supplied by reference TRBV30 and TRBJ2-3, is SQTIHQWPATLVQPVGSPLSLECTVEGTSNPNLYWYRQAAGRGLQLLFYSVGIGQISSEVPQNLSASRPQDRQFILSSKKLLLSDSGFYLCAWSVLASTDTQYFGPGTRLTVL.

This rearrangement joins TRBV28 to TRBJ2-7; 7 bases line up with TRBD1. There are 16 residues in the CDR3. V trimming: 5 bases; J trimming: 2 bases; junction bases outside the gene matches: 12. Germline-derived CDR1 and CDR2 are MDHEN and SYDVKM. CDR3 nucleotide sequence: TGTGCCAGCAGTACCATCATGGGGACAGCCACCTACGAGCAGTACTTC. Encoded protein: CASSTIMGTATYEQYF.

This rearrangement joins TRBV5-1 to TRBJ2-1; D is uncertain. The germline CDR1 and CDR2 sequences are SGHRS and YFSETQ. CDR3 length: 13 amino acids. Trimming removed 2 bases at V and 7 bases at J, with 10 bases between. This CDR3 is CASSFSEPNEQFF. CDR3 coding DNA: TGCGCCAGCAGCTTCAGTGAACCAAATGAGCAGTTCTTC.

The chain joins TRBV28 to TRBJ2-3; maybe TRBD2 (5 bases). Germline CDR1 and CDR2: MDHEN and SYDVKM. The V end was cut by 6 bases, the J end by 13 bases, with 20 bases between. The CDR3 length is 13 residues. The CDR3 sequence: CASSPRTRTSEYF. The CDR3 nucleotides are TGTGCCAGCAGCCCGAGGACCCGGACTTCGGAGTATTTT.

Comments on this clone: The germline gene is not matched at one end of the junction; a read error may be the cause. This chain uses TRBV6-5 with TRBJ1-6, with D uncertain. CDR1 and CDR2 from the germline V gene are MNHEY and SVGAGI. This CDR3 region has 12 residues. The CDR3 sequence is CAISGVDSPLHF. CDR3 nucleotides: TGTGCCATCAGTGGGGTGGATTCACCCCTCCACTTT.

For this clone: The identical CDR3 is also encoded by other nucleotide sequences in the sample. J is TRBJ1-3 and V is TRBV2; D call uncertain. Germline V gene data show CDR1 as SNHLY and CDR2 as FYNNEI. Trimming shortened V by 3 bases and J by 0 bases, and 9 bases separated the two germline ends. This CDR3 is 15 amino acids long. The CDR3 DNA reads TGTGCCAGCAGTGAGATGAGGTCCTCTGGAAACACCATATATTTT. It is translated as CASSEMRSSGNTIYF.

J is TRBJ2-1 and V is TRBV5-1; the match to TRBD2 covers 9 bases. The V gene's germline CDR1 is SGHRS and CDR2 YFSETQ. The CDR3 is 15 amino acids. The trim removed 0 bases at V and 10 bases at J, leaving 8 bases unmatched. The CDR3 loop is CASSLEGLAFLEQFF. Here the CDR3 DNA reads TGCGCCAGCAGCTTGGAGGGACTAGCATTTTTGGAGCAGTTCTTC.

The CDR3 here is CASSPSSRGWDQPQHF. The CDR3 nucleotides are TGTGCCAGCAGCCCCTCCTCGAGGGGATGGGATCAGCCCCAGCATTTT. The chain recombines TRBV5-8 with TRBJ1-5; D is perhaps TRBD1 (5 bases). Germline assignment: CDR1 SGHTS and CDR2 YDEGEE. V lost 4 bases to trimming and J lost 5 bases, with 19 bases between them. CDR3 length equals 16 residues.

In this sample, this clone turned up once. The chain combines TRBV5-1 with TRBJ2-3, with TRBD1 identical over 8 bases. V shed 2 bases and J 5 bases; nucleotides not matched to a gene: 1. Germline V gene data show CDR1 as SGHRS and CDR2 as YFSETQ. This CDR3 spans 13 amino acids. The CDR3 nucleotides are TGCGCCAGCAGCTTTGGACAGGGAGATACGCAGTATTTT. Translating it yields CASSFGQGDTQYF.

This clone has only one observation. V gene TRBV5-8 combines with J gene TRBJ1-5; 8 bases match TRBD1. V lost 4 bases and J lost 1; bases outside the gene matches: 10. CDR3 length: 17 amino acids. Germline CDR1 is SGHTS and CDR2 is YDEGEE. CDR3 nucleotide sequence: TGTGCCAGCAGCAATACCGGACAGGGTGGGAGCAATCAGCCCCAGCATTTT. This translates into CASSNTGQGGSNQPQHF. Drawing the rest from reference TRBV5-8 and TRBJ1-5, the complete variable domain is EAGVTQSPTHLIKTRGQQATLRCSPISGHTSVYWYQQALGLGLQFLLWYDEGEERNRGNFPPRFSGRQFPNYSSELNVNALELEDSALYLCASSNTGQGGSNQPQHFGDGTRLSIL.

The chain is built from TRBV30 and TRBJ1-6; 9 bases agree with TRBD1. This CDR3 comprises 14 residues. The trim removed 1 base at V and 11 bases at J, leaving 6 bases unmatched. CDR1 is GTSNPN and CDR2 is SVGIG in the germline V gene (reference sequence). CDR3 bases: TGTGCCTGGAGTGGGCCGGGACAGGGTACACCCCTCCACTTT. Its protein is CAWSGPGQGTPLHF.

V gene TRBV15 combines with J gene TRBJ2-5; the D gene is possibly TRBD2 (5 bases). Germline V CDR1 and CDR2: LNHNV, YYDKDF (reference sequence). This CDR3 is 14 amino acids long. The V end lost 1 base, the J end lost 3 bases, and 9 bases lay between the germline ends. The CDR3 DNA reads as TGTGCCACCAGCAGAGGAGGACTGGAAGAGACCCAGTACTTC. Its protein is CATSRGGLEETQYF.

The V gene is TRBV7-2, the J gene TRBJ2-5; tentative D call: TRBD2 (7 bases). The CDR3 runs to 16 residues. CDR1 and CDR2 from the germline V gene are SGHTA and FQGNSA. V lost 1 base, J lost 1 base, and 13 bases lay in between. This chain's CDR3 is CASSLGQGGGQETQYF. In nucleotides, the CDR3 is TGTGCCAGCAGCTTAGGTCAGGGAGGGGGCCAAGAGACCCAGTACTTC.

V gene TRBV21-1 combines with J gene TRBJ2-7; the table's D call, TRBD2, has no DNA check behind it. TRBV21-1 is noted as a pseudogene. CDR3 length equals 14 residues. The CDR3 DNA reads TGTGCCAGCAGCTTCTGGGACTTCGCCTACGAGCAGTACTTC. Protein: CASSFWDFAYEQYF.

V gene TRBV7-2 combines with J gene TRBJ2-7; D may be TRBD1 (5 bases). The germline V gene encodes CDR1 SGHTA and CDR2 FQGNSA. The ends were cut back, 5 bases at V and 4 bases at J, with 12 bases in the middle. The CDR3 has 13 amino acids. The CDR3 sequence is CASSPRTNYEQYF. CDR3 nucleotides: TGTGCCAGCAGCCCGCGGACAAATTACGAGCAGTACTTC.

The chain combines TRBV5-1 with TRBJ2-3; the D gene could be TRBD1 or TRBD2 (5 bases each). The CDR3 runs 14 residues. Deletions cut 5 bases from V and 4 bases from J, with 14 bases between. Germline-derived CDR1 and CDR2 are SGHRS and YFSETQ. CDR3 residues: CASSAGVGADTQYF. CDR3 nucleotide sequence: TGCGCCAGCAGTGCCGGGGTGGGGGCAGATACGCAGTATTTT.

This clone was seen more than once but under ten times. The CDR3 sequence is CASKPDSYEQYF. CDR3 in DNA: TGTGCCAGCAAGCCGGATTCCTACGAGCAGTACTTC. The rearrangement uses TRBV2 and TRBJ2-7; no firm D call. Trimming cost V 7 bases and J 1 base, with 8 bases left between them. The CDR3 is 12 residues long. Per the germline V gene, CDR1 is SNHLY and CDR2 is FYNNEI.

Only a few counts were recorded for this clone. The chain links TRBV7-9 to TRBJ1-1, with D possibly matching TRBD1 (6 bases). Germline V CDR1 and CDR2: SEHNR, FQNEAQ (reference sequence). V was cut by 2 bases and J by 5 bases, with 18 bases left in between. The CDR3 is made up of 16 amino acids. This CDR3 is CASSLTQGGGGTEAFF. For the CDR3, the DNA is TGTGCCAGCAGCTTAACGCAGGGTGGAGGGGGAACTGAAGCTTTCTTT.

This rearrangement joins TRBV4-1 to TRBJ2-2, with D possibly matching TRBD2 (6 bases). V was clipped by 3 bases and J by 9 bases, with 26 bases between them. The CDR3 contains 18 residues. Germline values: CDR1 MGHRA, CDR2 YSYEKL. In nucleotides, the CDR3 is TGCGCCAGCAGCCAGGAGTCCGCGACTAGGGGTTTAGGGAGGGAGCTGTTTTTT. This gives the protein CASSQESATRGLGRELFF.

J is TRBJ1-2 and V is TRBV2, with D tentatively TRBD1 (5 bases). Trimming took off 8 bases at V and 4 bases at J, with 11 bases between the two ends. Germline lookup yields CDR1 SNHLY and CDR2 FYNNEI. The CDR3 length is 12 residues. In DNA form, the CDR3 reads TGTGCCAGCGTGGCGGGGCCCTATGGCTACACCTTC. Translating gives CASVAGPYGYTF. The entire variable domain, with the rest obtained from reference TRBV2 and TRBJ1-2, is as follows: EPEVTQTPSHQVTQMGQEVILRCVPISNHLYFYWYRQILGQKVEFLVSFYNNEISEKSEIFDDQFSVERPDGSNFTLKIRSTKLEDSAMYFCASVAGPYGYTFGSGTRLTVV.

The CDR3 here is CASSLLAGQGYEQYF. The CDR3 nucleotides are TGTGCCAGCAGCTTACTAGCGGGACAGGGCTACGAGCAGTACTTC. The J gene is TRBJ2-7, the V gene TRBV7-2; D is possibly TRBD1 or TRBD2 (9 bases each). Per germline, CDR1 SGHTA and CDR2 FQGNSA. Between the trimmed V and J ends, which lost 2 bases and 3 bases, there was a span of 14 bases. The CDR3 is made up of 15 amino acids.